This T cell receptor beta chain was recovered during a study of response to subunit inactivated influenza vaccine. Points from the study as a whole: Few new T cells, the authors suggested, are recruited by each seasonal influenza vaccination.

MiXCR, run by TCRdb on the RT-PCR reads, gives a single entry per CDR3 protein. The table records approximately 230,000 distinct CDR3 sequences, more than 10% of them present only once. In this sample, this clonotype turned up many times. The antigen remains unidentified. This CDR3 contains 15 residues. V lost 6 bases, J lost 1 base, and 6 bases stayed unmatched. The V and J genes are TRBV12-3 or TRBV12-4 and TRBJ2-1; 7 bases agree with TRBD2. This material consisted of non-naive T cells sorted from PBMCs, taken 14 to 15 days before vaccination. The sequence derives from a man aged 45-65 years who received an inactivated influenza vaccine. CDR3 in DNA: TGTGCCAGCAGACCTGGACTAGGGTCCTACAATGAGCAGTTCTTC. Encoded protein: CASRPGLGSYNEQFF.